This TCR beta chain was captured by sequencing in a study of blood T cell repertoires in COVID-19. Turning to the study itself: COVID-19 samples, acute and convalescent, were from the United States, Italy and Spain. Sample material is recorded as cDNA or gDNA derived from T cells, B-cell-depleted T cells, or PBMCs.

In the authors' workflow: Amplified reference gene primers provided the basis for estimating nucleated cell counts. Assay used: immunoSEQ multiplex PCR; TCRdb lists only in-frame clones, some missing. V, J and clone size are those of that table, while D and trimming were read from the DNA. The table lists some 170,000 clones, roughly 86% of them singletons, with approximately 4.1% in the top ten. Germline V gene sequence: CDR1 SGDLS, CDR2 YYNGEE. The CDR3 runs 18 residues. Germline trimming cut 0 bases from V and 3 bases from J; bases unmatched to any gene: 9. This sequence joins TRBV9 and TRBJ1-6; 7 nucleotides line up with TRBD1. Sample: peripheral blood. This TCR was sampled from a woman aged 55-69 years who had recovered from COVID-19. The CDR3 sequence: CASSVDTGTAVYNSPLHF. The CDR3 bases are TGTGCCAGCAGCGTAGATACTGGGACAGCTGTCTATAATTCACCCCTCCACTTT.